The entry below gives a single T cell receptor beta chain sequence along with its context. Measured with immunoSEQ multiplex PCR; TCRdb has only the in-frame clones, and not every one. The sample records 400,000 or so clones, 96% being singletons. This sample stems from a study of shared clonotypes between healthy human individuals. The V gene lost 1 base and the J gene lost 5 bases, with 9 bases spanning the gap. In germline, CDR1 is KGHSH, CDR2 LQKENI. CDR3 length equals 13 residues. The genes are TRBV18 and TRBJ2-7; D unclear. The TCR comes from a man between 25 and 39 years old in good health. Material: memory CD8+ T cells sorted from blood. Noted subset: CD45RO+ cells pooled with CCR7-negative TemRA cells. CDR3 DNA sequence: TGTGCCAGCTCACCACTAAGAAGGGACGAGCAGTACTTC. It encodes CASSPLRRDEQYF.